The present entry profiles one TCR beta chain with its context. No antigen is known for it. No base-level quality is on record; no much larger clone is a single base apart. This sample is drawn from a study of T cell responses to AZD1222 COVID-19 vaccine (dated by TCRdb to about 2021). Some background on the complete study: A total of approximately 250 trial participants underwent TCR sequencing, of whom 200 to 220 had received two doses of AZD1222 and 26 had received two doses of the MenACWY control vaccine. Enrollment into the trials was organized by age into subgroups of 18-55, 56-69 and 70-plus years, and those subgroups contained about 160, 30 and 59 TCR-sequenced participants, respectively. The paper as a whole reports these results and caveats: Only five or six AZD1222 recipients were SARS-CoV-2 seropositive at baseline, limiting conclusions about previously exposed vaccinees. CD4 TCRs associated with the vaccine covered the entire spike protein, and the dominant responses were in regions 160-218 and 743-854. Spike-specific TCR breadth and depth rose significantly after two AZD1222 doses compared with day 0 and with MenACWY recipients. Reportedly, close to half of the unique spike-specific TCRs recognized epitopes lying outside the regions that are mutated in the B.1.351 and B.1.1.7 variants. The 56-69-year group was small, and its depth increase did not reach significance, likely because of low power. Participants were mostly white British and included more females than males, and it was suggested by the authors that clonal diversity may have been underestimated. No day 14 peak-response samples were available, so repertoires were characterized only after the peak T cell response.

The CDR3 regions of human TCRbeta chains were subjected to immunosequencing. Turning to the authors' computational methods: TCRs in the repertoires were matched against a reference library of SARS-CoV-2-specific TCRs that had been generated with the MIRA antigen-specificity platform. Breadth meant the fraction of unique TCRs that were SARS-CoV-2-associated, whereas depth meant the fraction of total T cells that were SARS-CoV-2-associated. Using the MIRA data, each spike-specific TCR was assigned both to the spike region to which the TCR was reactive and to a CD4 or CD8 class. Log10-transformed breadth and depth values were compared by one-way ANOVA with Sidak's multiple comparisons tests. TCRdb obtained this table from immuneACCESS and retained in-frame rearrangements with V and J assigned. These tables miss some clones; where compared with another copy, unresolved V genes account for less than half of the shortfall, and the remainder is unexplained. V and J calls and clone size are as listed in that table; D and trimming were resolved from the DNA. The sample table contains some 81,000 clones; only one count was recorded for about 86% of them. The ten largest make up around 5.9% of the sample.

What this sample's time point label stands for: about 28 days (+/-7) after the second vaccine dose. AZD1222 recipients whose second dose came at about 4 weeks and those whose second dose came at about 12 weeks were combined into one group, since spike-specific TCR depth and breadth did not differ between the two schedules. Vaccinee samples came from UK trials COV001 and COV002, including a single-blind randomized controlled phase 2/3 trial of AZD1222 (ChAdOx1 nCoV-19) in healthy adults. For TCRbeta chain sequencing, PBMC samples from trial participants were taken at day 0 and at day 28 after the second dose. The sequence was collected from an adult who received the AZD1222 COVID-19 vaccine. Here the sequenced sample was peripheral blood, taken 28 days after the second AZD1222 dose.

The CDR3 protein sequence reads: CASSPRETDTQYF. Here is the DNA: TGTGCCAGCAGCCCCAGGGAGACAGATACGCAGTATTTT. Recombination joined TRBV28 with TRBJ2-3; the D call is tentative, TRBD1 or TRBD2, as each matches 5 bases. V loses 6 bases, J loses 3 bases, and the germline ends lie 10 bases apart. The CDR3 contains 13 residues, cysteine and phenylalanine counted. The retained sequence is limited to the CDR3, 39 bases, with the frame set at the first base. In the germline V gene, CDR1 corresponds to MDHEN and CDR2 to SYDVKM.